These T cell receptor beta chains were read from a single sample in a study of T cells expressing NK-cell markers. TCRdb derives one entry per CDR3 protein from the 5' RACE reads, leaving out DNA. Its table records roughly 450,000 distinct CDR3 sequences. Material for sequencing was blood T cells: a sorted CD56 or NKG2C T cell subset, CD4+ or CD8+ T cells, or bulk PBMC T cells (not recorded which). The receptors come from a woman aged 50 to 65 in good health. The CDR3 runs from the conserved cysteine through the conserved F or W.

CASGPGTSGITGELFF	TRBV12-5	TRBJ2-2
CASSQLRPASAGELFF	TRBV3-1	TRBJ2-2
CASKDYQGGHRFF	TRBV27	TRBJ2-1
CSAGLAAGELFF	TRBV20-1	TRBJ2-2
CATSDPDPRGELFF	TRBV24-1	TRBJ2-2
CASSLAPGLAGRNYEQYF	TRBV7-2	TRBJ2-7
CATSRDITSGRYNEQFF	TRBV15	TRBJ2-1
CASSLARAPYNEQFF	TRBV7-3	TRBJ2-1
CSARDPSGAGYTDTQYF	TRBV20-1	TRBJ2-3
CASSGVLAANEQFF	TRBV5-1	TRBJ2-1
CAISGGSGNEQFF	TRBV10-3	TRBJ2-1
CASSQGRLARRSSYEQYF	TRBV12-3/TRBV12-4	TRBJ2-7
CATSEPRQGPGETQYF	TRBV24-1	TRBJ2-5
CASSRMILAGGNEQYF	TRBV12-3/TRBV12-4	TRBJ2-7
CASDRDRATDTQYF	TRBV28	TRBJ2-3
CAWSVLAGYNEQFF	TRBV30	TRBJ2-1